This TCR beta chain derives from a study of T-cell reconstitution after alpha-beta-depleted transplantation in children. Whole-study results and caveats: Recipient T cells and thymic progenitors that survived were the source of the high TCRbeta diversity seen at day 60 in some patients. It was reported that alpha-beta T cells came from several hundred expanded graft clones (about two months after transplant).

Comments on this clonotype: What it recognizes is unknown.

CDR1 MNHEY and CDR2 SVGEGT come from the germline V gene. This CDR3 has 16 amino acids. V lost 0 bases to trimming and J lost 3 bases, with 15 bases between them. A library of TCRbeta sequences, prepared with unique molecular identifiers, was generated. TCRdb recomputed calls from the PCR reads with MiXCR, one row per CDR3 protein. The sample includes some 450,000 distinct CDR3 sequences, roughly 44% of them seen just once. This receptor was identified in a girl aged 2-10 years with aplastic anemia, due to receive a stem cell transplant. The sample was PBMCs, taken before TCRalphabeta/CD19-depleted stem cell transplant. The J gene is TRBJ2-7, the V gene TRBV6-2 or TRBV6-3; D is possibly TRBD1 (6 bases). CDR3 sequence (DNA): TGTGCCAGCAGTTACTCAGGGGCAGGGGCCCTCTACGAGCAGTACTTC. Its translation is CASSYSGAGALYEQYF.